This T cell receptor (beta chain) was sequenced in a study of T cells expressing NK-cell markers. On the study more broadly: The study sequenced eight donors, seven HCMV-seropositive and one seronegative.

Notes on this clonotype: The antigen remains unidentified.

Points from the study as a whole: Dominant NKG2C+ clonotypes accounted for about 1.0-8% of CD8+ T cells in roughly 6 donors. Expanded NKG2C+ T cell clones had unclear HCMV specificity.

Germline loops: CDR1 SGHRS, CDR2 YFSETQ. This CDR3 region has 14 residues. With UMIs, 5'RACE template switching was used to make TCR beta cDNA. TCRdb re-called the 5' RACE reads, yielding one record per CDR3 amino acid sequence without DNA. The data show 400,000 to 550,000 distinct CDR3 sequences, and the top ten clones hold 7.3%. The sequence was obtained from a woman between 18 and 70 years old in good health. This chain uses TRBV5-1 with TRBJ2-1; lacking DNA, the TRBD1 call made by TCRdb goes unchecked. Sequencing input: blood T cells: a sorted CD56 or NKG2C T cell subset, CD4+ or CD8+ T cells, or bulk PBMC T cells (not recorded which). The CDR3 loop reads CASSLGQERNEQFF. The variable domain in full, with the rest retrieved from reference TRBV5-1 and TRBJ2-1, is KAGVTQTPRYLIKTRGQQVTLSCSPISGHRSVSWYQQTPGQGLQFLFEYFSETQRNKGNFPGRFSGRQFSNSRSEMNVSTLELGDSALYLCASSLGQERNEQFFGPGTRLTVL.